What follows is one T cell receptor beta chain and its context. A CD45RA+ naive subset and a CD45RA-negative memory subset were split from CD4+ cells. This record belongs to a study of shared clonotypes between healthy human individuals. Study at large: A couple of female and a few male donors aged 18 to 49 were enrolled. Three CD4 naive, three CD4 memory, two CD8 naive and one CD8 memory plate were used per donor.

At deep level, the assay was performed. The protocol was immunoSEQ multiplex PCR, while the TCRdb copy is restricted to in-frame clones and leaves out a portion. The repertoire holds some 2,500,000 clones, with 85% to 95% as singletons. Material: naive CD4+ T cells from PBMCs. As to subset: CD45RA+ positively selected. The sequence was obtained from a man younger than 35 in good health. Some clones in this sample may be carry-over from other donors' samples.

As DNA, the CDR3 is TGTGCCAGCAGCCCCCGTGAGAGGGCCCTTCCCGAGCAGTACTTC. Amino acid sequence: CASSPRERALPEQYF. The V gene is TRBV7-8, the J gene TRBJ2-7; TRBD2 is a possible D gene (5 bases). Trimming took off 5 bases at V and 6 bases at J, with 20 bases between the two ends. CDR3 length equals 15 residues. The germline CDR1 and CDR2 sequences are SGHVS and FQNEAQ. The complete variable domain, with remaining parts taken from reference TRBV7-8 and TRBJ2-7, reads GAGVSQSPRYKVAKRGQDVALRCDPISGHVSLFWYQQALGQGPEFLTYFQNEAQLDKSGLPSDRFFAERPEGSVSTLKIQRTQQEDSAVYLCASSPRERALPEQYFGPGTRLTVT.